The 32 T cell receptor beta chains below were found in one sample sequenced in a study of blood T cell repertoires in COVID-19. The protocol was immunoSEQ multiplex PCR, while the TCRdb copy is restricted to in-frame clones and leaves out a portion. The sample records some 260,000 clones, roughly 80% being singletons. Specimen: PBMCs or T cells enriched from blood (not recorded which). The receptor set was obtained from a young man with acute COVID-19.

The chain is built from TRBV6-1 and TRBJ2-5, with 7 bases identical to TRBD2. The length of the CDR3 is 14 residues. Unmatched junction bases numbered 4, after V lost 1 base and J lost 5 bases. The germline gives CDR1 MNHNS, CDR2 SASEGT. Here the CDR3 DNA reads TGTGCCAGCAGTGAAGACGGGGGGTCGGAGACCCAGTACTTC. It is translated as CASSEDGGSETQYF.

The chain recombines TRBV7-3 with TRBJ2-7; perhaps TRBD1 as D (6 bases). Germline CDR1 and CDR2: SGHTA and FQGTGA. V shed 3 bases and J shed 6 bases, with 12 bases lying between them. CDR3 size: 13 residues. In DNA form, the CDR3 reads TGTGCCAGCAGCTTGACAGGAGGTACCGAGCAGTACGTC. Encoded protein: CASSLTGGTEQYV.

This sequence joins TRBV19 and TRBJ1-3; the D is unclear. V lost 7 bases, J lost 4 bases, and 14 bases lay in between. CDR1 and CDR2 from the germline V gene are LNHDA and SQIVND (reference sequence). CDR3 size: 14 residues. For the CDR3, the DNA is TGTGCCAGTAAAGATTGGGAGTCAGGAAACACCATATATTTT. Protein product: CASKDWESGNTIYF. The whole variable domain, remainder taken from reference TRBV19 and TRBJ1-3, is DGGITQSPKYLFRKEGQNVTLSCEQNLNHDAMYWYRQDPGQGLRLIYYSQIVNDFQKGDIAEGYSVSREKKESFPLTVTSAQKNPTAFYLCASKDWESGNTIYFGEGSWLTVV.

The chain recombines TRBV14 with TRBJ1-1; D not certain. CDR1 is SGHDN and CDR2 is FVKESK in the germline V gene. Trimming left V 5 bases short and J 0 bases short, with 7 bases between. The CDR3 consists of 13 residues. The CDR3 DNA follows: TGTGCCAGCAGCTTAACAGTGAACACTGAAGCTTTCTTT. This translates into CASSLTVNTEAFF.

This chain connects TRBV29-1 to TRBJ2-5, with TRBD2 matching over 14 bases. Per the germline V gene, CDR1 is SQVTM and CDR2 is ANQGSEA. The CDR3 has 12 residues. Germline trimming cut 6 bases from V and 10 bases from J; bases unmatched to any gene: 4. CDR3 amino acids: CSVRTSGRNQYF. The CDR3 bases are TGCAGCGTACGGACTAGCGGGAGGAACCAGTACTTC. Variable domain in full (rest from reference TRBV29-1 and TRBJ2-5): SAVISQKPSRDICQRGTSLTIQCQVDSQVTMMFWYRQQPGQSLTLIATANQGSEATYESGFVIDKFPISRPNLTFSTLTVSNMSPEDSSIYLCSVRTSGRNQYFGPGTRLLVL.

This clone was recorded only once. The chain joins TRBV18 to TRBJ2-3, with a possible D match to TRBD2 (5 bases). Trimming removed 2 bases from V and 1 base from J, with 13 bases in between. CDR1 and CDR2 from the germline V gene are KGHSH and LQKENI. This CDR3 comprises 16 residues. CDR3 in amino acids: CASSPTGEWGTDTQYF. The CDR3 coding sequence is TGTGCCAGCTCACCAACCGGGGAGTGGGGCACAGATACGCAGTATTTT.

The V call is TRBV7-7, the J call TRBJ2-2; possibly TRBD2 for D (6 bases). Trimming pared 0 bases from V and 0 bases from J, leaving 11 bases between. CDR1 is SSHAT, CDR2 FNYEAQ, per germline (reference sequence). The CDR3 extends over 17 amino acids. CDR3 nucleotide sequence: TGTGCCAGCAGCTTAGCGTTTGGGGGGTCGAACACCGGGGAGCTGTTTTTT. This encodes CASSLAFGGSNTGELFF.

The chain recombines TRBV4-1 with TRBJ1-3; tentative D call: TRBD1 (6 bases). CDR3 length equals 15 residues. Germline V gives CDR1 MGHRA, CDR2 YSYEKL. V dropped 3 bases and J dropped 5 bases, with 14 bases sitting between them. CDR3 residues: CASSHRTDRRNTIYF. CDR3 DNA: TGCGCCAGCAGCCACAGGACAGACCGACGAAACACCATATATTTT.

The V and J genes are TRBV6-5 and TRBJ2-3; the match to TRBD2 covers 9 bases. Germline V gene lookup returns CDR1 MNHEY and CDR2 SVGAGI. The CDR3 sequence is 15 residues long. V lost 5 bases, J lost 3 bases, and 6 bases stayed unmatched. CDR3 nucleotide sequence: TGTGCCAGCAGTCTTCTAGCGGGGATGACAGATACGCAGTATTTT. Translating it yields CASSLLAGMTDTQYF.

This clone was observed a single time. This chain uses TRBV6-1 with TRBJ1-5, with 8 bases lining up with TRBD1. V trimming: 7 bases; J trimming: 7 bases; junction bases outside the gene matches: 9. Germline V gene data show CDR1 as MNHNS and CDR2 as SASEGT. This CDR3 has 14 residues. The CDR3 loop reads CASKPTGGGQPQHF. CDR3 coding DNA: TGTGCCAGCAAACCTACAGGGGGTGGCCAGCCCCAGCATTTT.

CDR3 in amino acids: CASSQGVIAKNIQYF. CDR3 sequence (DNA): TGTGCCAGCAGCCAAGGCGTGATAGCCAAAAACATTCAGTACTTC. The rearrangement uses TRBV4-2 and TRBJ2-4; D gene unclear. Germline CDR1 LGHNA, CDR2 YNFKEQ. The CDR3 sequence is 15 residues long. The V end lost 1 base, the J end lost 0 bases, and 7 bases lay between the germline ends.

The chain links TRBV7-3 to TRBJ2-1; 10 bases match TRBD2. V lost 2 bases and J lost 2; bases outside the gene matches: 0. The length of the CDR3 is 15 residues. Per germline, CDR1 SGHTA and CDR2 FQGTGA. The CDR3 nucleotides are TGTGCCAGCAGCTTACTAGCGGGAGCCTACAATGAGCAGTTCTTC. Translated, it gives CASSLLAGAYNEQFF. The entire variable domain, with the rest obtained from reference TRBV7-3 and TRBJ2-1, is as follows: GAGVSQTPSNKVTEKGKYVELRCDPISGHTALYWYRQSLGQGPEFLIYFQGTGAADDSGLPNDRFFAVRPEGSVSTLKIQRTERGDSAVYLCASSLLAGAYNEQFFGPGTRLTVL.

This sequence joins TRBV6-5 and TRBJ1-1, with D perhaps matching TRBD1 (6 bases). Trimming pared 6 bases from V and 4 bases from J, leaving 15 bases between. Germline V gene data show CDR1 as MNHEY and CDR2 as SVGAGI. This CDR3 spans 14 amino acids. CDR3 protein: CASRQGGGGTEAFF. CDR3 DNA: TGTGCCAGCAGACAGGGAGGCGGGGGCACTGAAGCTTTCTTT.

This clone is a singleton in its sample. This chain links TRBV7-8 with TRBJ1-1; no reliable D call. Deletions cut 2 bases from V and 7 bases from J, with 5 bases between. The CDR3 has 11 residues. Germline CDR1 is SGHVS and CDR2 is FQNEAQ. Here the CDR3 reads CASSLISEAFF. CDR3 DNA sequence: TGTGCCAGCAGCTTAATCAGTGAAGCTTTCTTT.

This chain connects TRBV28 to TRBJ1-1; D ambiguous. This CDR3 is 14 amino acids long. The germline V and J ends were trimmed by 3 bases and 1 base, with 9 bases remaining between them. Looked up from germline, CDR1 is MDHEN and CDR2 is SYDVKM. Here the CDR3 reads CASSFEFWNTEAFF. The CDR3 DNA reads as TGTGCCAGCAGTTTCGAGTTTTGGAACACTGAAGCTTTCTTT.

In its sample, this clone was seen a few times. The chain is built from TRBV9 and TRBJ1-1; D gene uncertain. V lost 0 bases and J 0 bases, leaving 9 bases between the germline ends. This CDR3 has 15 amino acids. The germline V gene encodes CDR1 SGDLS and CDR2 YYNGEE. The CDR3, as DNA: TGTGCCAGCAGCGTAGTTCGGGAGATGAACACTGAAGCTTTCTTT. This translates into CASSVVREMNTEAFF.

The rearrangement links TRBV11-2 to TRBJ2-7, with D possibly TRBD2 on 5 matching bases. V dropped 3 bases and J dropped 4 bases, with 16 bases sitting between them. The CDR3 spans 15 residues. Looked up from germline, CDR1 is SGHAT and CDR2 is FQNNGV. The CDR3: CASSFQASGTYEQYV. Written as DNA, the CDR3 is TGTGCCAGCAGCTTCCAGGCCAGCGGAACTTACGAGCAGTACGTC.

This chain's CDR3 is CASSLVAGTNTGELFF. CDR3 DNA: TGTGCCAGCAGCCTCGTAGCGGGAACGAACACCGGGGAGCTGTTTTTT. The chain is built from TRBV5-6 and TRBJ2-2; 8 bases are shared with TRBD2. CDR1 is SGHDT, CDR2 YYEEEE, per germline. V lost 4 bases to trimming and J lost 0 bases; unmatched junction nucleotides: 5. The CDR3 loop spans 16 amino acids.

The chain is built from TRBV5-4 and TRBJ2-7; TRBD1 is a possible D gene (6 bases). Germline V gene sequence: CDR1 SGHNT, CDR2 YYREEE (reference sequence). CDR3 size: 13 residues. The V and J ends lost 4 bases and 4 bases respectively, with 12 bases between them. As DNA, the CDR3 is TGTGCCAGCAGCGACGGACAGCAATACGAGCAGTACGTC. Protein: CASSDGQQYEQYV.

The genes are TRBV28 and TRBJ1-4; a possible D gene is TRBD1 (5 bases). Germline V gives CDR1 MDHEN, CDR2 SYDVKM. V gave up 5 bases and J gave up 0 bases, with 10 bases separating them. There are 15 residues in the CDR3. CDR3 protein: CASSTSGTTNEKLFF. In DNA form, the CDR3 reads TGTGCCAGCAGTACCTCAGGGACAACTAATGAAAAACTGTTTTTT.

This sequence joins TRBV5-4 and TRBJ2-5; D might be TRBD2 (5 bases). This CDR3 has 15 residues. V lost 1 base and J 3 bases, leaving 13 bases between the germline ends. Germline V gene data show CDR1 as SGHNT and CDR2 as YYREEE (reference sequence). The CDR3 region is CASSLRTGREETQYF. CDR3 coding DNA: TGTGCCAGCAGCTTGAGGACTGGCCGGGAAGAGACCCAGTACTTC.

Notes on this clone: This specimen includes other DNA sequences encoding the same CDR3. CDR3 nucleotides: TGTGCCAGCAGTTTACAGGGGTACGAGCAGTACGTC. This encodes CASSLQGYEQYV. This sequence joins TRBV5-6 and TRBJ2-7; 7 bases are a match to TRBD1. This CDR3 is built from 12 residues. The V segment lost 5 bases and the J segment 4 bases; nucleotides outside the gene matches: 3. Germline-derived CDR1 and CDR2 are SGHDT and YYEEEE.

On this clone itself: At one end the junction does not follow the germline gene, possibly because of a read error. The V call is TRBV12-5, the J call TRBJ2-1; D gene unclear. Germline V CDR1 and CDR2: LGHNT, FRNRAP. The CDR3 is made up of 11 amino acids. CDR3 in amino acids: CARGSIDEQFF. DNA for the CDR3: TGTGCTAGGGGTTCTATCGATGAGCAGTTCTTC.

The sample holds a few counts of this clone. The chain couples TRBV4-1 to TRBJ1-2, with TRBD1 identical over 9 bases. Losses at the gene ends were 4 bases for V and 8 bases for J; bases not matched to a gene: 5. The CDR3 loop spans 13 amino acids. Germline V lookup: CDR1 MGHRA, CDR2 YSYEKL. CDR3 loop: CASSPTGGVGYTF. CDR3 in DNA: TGCGCCAGCAGCCCTACAGGGGGCGTAGGCTACACCTTC.

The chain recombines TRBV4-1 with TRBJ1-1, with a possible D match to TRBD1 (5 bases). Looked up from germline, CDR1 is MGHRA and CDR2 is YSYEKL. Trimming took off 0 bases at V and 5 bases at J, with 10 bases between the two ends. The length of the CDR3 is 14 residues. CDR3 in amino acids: CASSQDVGRTEAFF. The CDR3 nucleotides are TGCGCCAGCAGCCAAGATGTGGGGCGGACTGAAGCTTTCTTT.

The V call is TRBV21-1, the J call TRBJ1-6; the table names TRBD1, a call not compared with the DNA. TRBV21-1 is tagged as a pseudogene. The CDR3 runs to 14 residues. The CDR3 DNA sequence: TGTGCCAGCAGCGGACGGACAGGGGGTTCACCCCTCCACTTT. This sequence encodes CASSGRTGGSPLHF.

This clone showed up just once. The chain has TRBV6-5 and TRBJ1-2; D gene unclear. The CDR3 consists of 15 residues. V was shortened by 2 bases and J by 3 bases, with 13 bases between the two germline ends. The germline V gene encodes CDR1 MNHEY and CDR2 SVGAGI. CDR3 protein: CASSYRSRGDYGYTF. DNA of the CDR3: TGTGCCAGCAGTTACCGCAGCCGCGGGGACTATGGCTACACCTTC.

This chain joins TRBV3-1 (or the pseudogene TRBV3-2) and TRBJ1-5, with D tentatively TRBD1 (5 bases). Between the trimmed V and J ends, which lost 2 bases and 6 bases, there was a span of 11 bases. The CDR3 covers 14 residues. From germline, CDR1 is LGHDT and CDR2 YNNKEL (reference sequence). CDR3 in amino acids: CASSQQGFSQPQHF. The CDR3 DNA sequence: TGTGCCAGCAGCCAACAGGGTTTCAGTCAGCCCCAGCATTTT.

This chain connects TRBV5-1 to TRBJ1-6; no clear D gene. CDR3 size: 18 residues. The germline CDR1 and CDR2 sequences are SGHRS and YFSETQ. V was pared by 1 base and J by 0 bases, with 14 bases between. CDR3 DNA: TGCGCCAGCAGCTTGAAAGTTGCGCGAAGCTCCTATAATTCACCCCTCCACTTT. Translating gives CASSLKVARSSYNSPLHF.

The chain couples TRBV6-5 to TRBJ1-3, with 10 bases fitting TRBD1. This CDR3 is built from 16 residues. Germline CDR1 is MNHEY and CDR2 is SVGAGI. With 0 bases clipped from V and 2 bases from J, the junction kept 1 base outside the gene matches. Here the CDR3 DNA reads TGTGCCAGCAGTTACTCGGGACAGGGGACTGGAAACACCATATATTTT. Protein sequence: CASSYSGQGTGNTIYF.

The CDR3 sequence: CAWTLSHGYTF. The CDR3 bases are TGTGCCTGGACTCTAAGTCATGGCTACACCTTC. The chain couples TRBV30 to TRBJ1-2; D call uncertain. V was shortened by 4 bases and J by 6 bases, with 9 bases between the two germline ends. Germline CDR1 is GTSNPN and CDR2 is SVGIG (reference sequence). The length of the CDR3 is 11 residues. The whole variable domain, filled in from reference TRBV30 and TRBJ1-2, reads SQTIHQWPATLVQPVGSPLSLECTVEGTSNPNLYWYRQAAGRGLQLLFYSVGIGQISSEVPQNLSASRPQDRQFILSSKKLLLSDSGFYLCAWTLSHGYTFGSGTRLTVV.

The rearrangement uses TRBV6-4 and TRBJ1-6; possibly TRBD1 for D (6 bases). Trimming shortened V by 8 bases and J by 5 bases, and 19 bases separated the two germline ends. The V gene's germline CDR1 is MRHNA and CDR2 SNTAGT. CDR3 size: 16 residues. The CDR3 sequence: CASSPTGVGNNSPLHF. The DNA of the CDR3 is TGTGCCAGCTCCCCGACAGGAGTGGGGAATAATTCACCCCTCCACTTT.